A selection of T cell receptor beta chains follows, all from one sample in a study of CD4 T cells in relation to SARS-CoV-2 and coronaviruses. Clones were read by immunoSEQ multiplex PCR, and TCRdb kept only the in-frame ones, dropping some. The profile shows approximately 19,000 clones, around three quarters of them singletons. Antigen specificity for these receptors is unknown. Input material: CD4+ T cells from PBMCs, cultured in vitro. Receptor source: a human donor in good health. Both conserved end residues are part of each CDR3. Each record gives: J gene, D gene, V gene, clone size, CDR3 protein, CDR3 DNA. A D gene is named only where the DNA matches it firmly. A row's size may be missing; if present it is once, few, many or a size class.

J gene: TRBJ1-3
D gene: -
V gene: TRBV19
clone size: few
CDR3 protein: CASSNYGNTIYF
CDR3 DNA: TGTGCCAGTAGTAACTACGGAAACACCATATATTTT

J gene: TRBJ1-4
D gene: -
V gene: TRBV15
clone size: -
CDR3 protein: CATSAGPGRNEKLFF
CDR3 DNA: TGTGCCACCAGCGCTGGACCGGGAAGAAATGAAAAACTGTTTTTT

J gene: TRBJ2-7
D gene: -
V gene: TRBV2
clone size: -
CDR3 protein: CASSELPGIPYEQYF
CDR3 DNA: TGTGCCAGCAGTGAGCTCCCAGGTATCCCCTACGAGCAGTACTTC

J gene: TRBJ2-3
D gene: -
V gene: TRBV3-1/TRBV3-2
clone size: -
CDR3 protein: CASSRHGGVESRDTQYF
CDR3 DNA: TGTGCCAGCAGCCGACATGGAGGGGTAGAATCCAGGGATACGCAGTATTTT

J gene: TRBJ2-1
D gene: -
V gene: TRBV7-2
clone size: -
CDR3 protein: CASSPAGRPNNEQFF
CDR3 DNA: TGTGCCAGCAGCCCCGCGGGGCGGCCCAACAATGAGCAGTTCTTC

J gene: TRBJ2-7
D gene: TRBD2
V gene: TRBV9
clone size: -
CDR3 protein: CASSAGTSGSYEQYF
CDR3 DNA: TGTGCCAGCAGCGCCGGGACTAGCGGCTCCTACGAGCAGTACTTC

J gene: TRBJ2-3
D gene: TRBD2
V gene: TRBV6-4
clone size: -
CDR3 protein: CASSPAGVSDTQYF
CDR3 DNA: TGTGCCAGCAGTCCAGCGGGAGTTTCAGATACGCAGTATTTT

J gene: TRBJ2-1
D gene: TRBD2
V gene: TRBV19
clone size: -
CDR3 protein: CASTPSGRREQFF
CDR3 DNA: TGTGCCAGTACTCCTAGCGGGAGGAGAGAGCAGTTCTTC

J gene: TRBJ2-5
D gene: TRBD2
V gene: TRBV5-1
clone size: -
CDR3 protein: CASSGFAGGETQYF
CDR3 DNA: TGCGCCAGCAGCGGGTTTGCGGGAGGGGAGACCCAGTACTTC

J gene: TRBJ1-1
D gene: -
V gene: TRBV10-1
clone size: few
CDR3 protein: CASSEGTGNTEAFF
CDR3 DNA: TGCGCCAGCAGTGAGGGTACGGGGAACACTGAAGCTTTCTTT